Reported below is one T cell receptor (beta chain). The antigen remains undetermined. The sample comes from a study of lymphopenia after photon versus proton radiotherapy. TCRdb's copy holds only in-frame clones and misses some; the assay was immunoSEQ multiplex PCR. The data hold fewer than 30,000 clones, with roughly 86% observed a single time. CDR1 and CDR2 (germline): ENHRY, SYGVKD. J gave up 1 base and V 7 bases, and 9 bases lay outside the gene matches. The CDR3 covers 16 residues. Study-wide findings and caveats: Larger post-nadir TCR diversity loss correlated inversely with survival in deceased patients. After the lymphocyte nadir, photon-treated repertoires showed oligoclonal expansion, especially of CD8+ Temra cells.

Sequencing used peripheral blood, obtained from a patient treated with photon-based radiotherapy. The TCR sequence derives from a man between 45 and 60 years old with gastric cancer. This chain connects TRBV10-3 to TRBJ1-3; 8 nucleotides match TRBD1. CDR3: CAINTDRGVSGNTIYF. DNA of the CDR3: TGTGCCATCAATACTGACAGGGGTGTATCTGGAAACACCATATATTTT.